One and the same sample provided the 3 T cell receptor beta chains below, sequenced in a study of Ad26.COV2.S vaccination and SARS-CoV-2 variants. Repertoires were generated with immunoSEQ multiplex PCR, while TCRdb's copy carries only in-frame clones and drops some. The data hold over 400,000 clones, with around 92% observed a single time. The treatment is: around 19 received Ad26.COV2.S at low or high dose, single or two shots; 5 received placebo; per-sample allocation not given. After the first vaccine or placebo injection, samples were drawn on day 63. Here the sequenced sample was peripheral blood, taken in a trial of Ad26.COV2.S vaccine versus placebo. The source of these receptors is a person aged 18 to 65 who received the Ad26.COV2.S COVID-19 vaccine or a placebo.

This clone was recorded only once. The chain links TRBV28 to TRBJ1-6; 7 positions agree with TRBD1. This CDR3 region has 15 residues. Germline CDR1 is MDHEN and CDR2 is SYDVKM. Trimming removed 6 bases from V and 1 base from J; junction bases left unmatched: 3. The CDR3 is CASRVTGSYNSPLHF. Written as DNA, the CDR3 is TGTGCCAGCAGGGTGACAGGGTCCTATAATTCACCCCTCCACTTT.

As for this clone: One junction end does not reproduce the germline sequence, and a read error may be involved. The chain links TRBV28 to TRBJ2-7; 10 bases line up with TRBD1. Germline values: CDR1 MDHEN, CDR2 SYDVKM. The CDR3 extends over 16 amino acids. This CDR3 is CASSLARPDRGNGSGF. The CDR3 DNA follows: TGTGCCAGCAGTTTAGCTCGACCGGACAGGGGGAATGGGAGCGGCTTC. The full variable domain, in which reference TRBV28 and TRBJ2-7 provide the parts outside the CDR3, is DVKVTQSSRYLVKRTGEKVFLECVQDMDHENMFWYRQDPGLGLRLIYFSYDVKMKEKGDIPEGYSVSREKKERFSLILESASTNQTSMYLCASSLARPDRGNGSGFGPGTRLTVT.

This chain links TRBV28 with TRBJ2-3, with TRBD1 as a possible D gene (5 bases). CDR3 length: 18 amino acids. Germline V gives CDR1 MDHEN, CDR2 SYDVKM. Trimming left V 6 bases short and J 0 bases short, with 22 bases between. The CDR3 nucleotides read TGTGCCAGCAGGGCGAGAAAGGTAGGGGTTCGAAGCACAGATACGCAGTATTTT. Amino acids: CASRARKVGVRSTDTQYF.